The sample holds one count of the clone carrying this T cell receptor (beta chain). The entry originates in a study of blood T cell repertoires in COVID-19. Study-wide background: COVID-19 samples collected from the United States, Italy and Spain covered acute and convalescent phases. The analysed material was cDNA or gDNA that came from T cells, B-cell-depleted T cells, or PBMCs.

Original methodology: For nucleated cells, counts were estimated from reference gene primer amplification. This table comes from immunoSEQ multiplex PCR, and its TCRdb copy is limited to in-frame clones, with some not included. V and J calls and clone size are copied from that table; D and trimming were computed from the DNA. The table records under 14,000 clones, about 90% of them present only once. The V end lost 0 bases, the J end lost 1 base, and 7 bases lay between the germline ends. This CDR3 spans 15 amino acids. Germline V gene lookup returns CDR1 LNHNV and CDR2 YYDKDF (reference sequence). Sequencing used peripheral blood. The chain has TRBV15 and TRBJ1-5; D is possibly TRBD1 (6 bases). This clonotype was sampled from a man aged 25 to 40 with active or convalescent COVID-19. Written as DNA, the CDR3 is TGTGCCACCAGCAGAGACAGGGGAAGCAATCAGCCCCAGCATTTT. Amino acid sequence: CATSRDRGSNQPQHF. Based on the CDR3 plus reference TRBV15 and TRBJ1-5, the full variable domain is DAMVIQNPRYQVTQFGKPVTLSCSQTLNHNVMYWYQQKSSQAPKLLFHYYDKDFNNEADTPDNFQSRRPNTSFCFLDIRSPGLGDTAMYLCATSRDRGSNQPQHFGDGTRLSIL.